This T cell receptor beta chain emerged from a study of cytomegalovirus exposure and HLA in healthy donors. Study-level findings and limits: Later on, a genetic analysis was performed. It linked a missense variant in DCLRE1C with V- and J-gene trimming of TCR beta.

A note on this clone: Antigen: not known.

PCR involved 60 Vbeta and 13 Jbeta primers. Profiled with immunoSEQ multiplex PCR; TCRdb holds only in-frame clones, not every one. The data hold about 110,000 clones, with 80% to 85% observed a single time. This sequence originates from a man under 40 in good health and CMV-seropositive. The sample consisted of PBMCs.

CDR3 sequence (DNA): TGTGCCAGCAGTTTATTCTGGCAGGGGGCGGGGGAGCAGTACTTC. As protein: CASSLFWQGAGEQYF. The chain employs TRBV28 and TRBJ2-7; 8 bases align to TRBD1. The trim removed 1 base at V and 7 bases at J, leaving 9 bases unmatched. Germline V CDR1 and CDR2: MDHEN, SYDVKM. The CDR3 sequence is 15 residues long. Together with reference TRBV28 and TRBJ2-7, the CDR3 gives the full variable domain: DVKVTQSSRYLVKRTGEKVFLECVQDMDHENMFWYRQDPGLGLRLIYFSYDVKMKEKGDIPEGYSVSREKKERFSLILESASTNQTSMYLCASSLFWQGAGEQYFGPGTRLTVT.